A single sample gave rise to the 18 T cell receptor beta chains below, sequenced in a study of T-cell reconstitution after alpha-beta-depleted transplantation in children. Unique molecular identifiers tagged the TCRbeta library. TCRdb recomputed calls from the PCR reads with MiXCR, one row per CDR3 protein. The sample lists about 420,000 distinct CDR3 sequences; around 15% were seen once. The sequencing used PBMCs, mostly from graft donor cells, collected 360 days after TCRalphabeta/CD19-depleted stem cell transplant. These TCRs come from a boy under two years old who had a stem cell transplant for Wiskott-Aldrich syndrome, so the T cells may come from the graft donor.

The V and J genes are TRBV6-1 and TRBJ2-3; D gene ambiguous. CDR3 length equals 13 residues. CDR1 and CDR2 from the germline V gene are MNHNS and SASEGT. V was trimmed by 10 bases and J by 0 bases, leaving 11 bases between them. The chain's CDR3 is CAIPRKSTDTQYF. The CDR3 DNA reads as TGTGCCATCCCCCGGAAGAGCACAGATACGCAGTATTTT.

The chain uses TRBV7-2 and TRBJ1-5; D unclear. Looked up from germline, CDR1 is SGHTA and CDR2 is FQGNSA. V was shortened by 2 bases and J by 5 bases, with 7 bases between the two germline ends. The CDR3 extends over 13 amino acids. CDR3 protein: CASSLSSYQPQHF. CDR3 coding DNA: TGTGCCAGCAGCTTATCAAGTTATCAGCCCCAGCATTTT.

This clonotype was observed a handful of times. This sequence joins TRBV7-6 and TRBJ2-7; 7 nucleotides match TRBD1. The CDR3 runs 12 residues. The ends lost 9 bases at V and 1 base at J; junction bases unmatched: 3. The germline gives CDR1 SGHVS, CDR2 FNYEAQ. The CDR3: CASQGVSYEQYF. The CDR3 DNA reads TGTGCCAGTCAGGGGGTGTCCTACGAGCAGTACTTC.

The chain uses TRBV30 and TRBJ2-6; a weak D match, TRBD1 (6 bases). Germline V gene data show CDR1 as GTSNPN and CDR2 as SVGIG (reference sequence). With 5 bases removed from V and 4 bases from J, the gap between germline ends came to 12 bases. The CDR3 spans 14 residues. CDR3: CAWGTGLGANVLTF. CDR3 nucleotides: TGTGCCTGGGGTACAGGGTTAGGGGCCAACGTCCTGACTTTC.

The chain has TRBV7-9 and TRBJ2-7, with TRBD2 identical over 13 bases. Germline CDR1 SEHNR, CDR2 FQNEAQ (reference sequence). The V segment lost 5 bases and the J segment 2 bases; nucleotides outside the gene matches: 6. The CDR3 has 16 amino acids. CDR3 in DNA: TGTGCCAGCAGCCTGACTAGCGGGAGGTACCCCTACGAGCAGTACTTC. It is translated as CASSLTSGRYPYEQYF.

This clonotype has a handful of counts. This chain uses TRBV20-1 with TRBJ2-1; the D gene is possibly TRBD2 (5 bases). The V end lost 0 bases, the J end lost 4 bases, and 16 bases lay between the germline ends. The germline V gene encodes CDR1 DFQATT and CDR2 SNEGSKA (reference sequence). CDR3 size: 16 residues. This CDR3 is CSARDSAREGYNEQFF. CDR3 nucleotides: TGCAGTGCTAGAGATTCCGCTAGAGAGGGTTACAATGAGCAGTTCTTC.

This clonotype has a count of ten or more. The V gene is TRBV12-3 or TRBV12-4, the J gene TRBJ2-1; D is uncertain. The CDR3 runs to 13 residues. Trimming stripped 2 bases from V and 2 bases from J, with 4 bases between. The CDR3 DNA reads TGTGCCAGCAGTTTAAGACCCTACAATGAGCAGTTCTTC. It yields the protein CASSLRPYNEQFF.

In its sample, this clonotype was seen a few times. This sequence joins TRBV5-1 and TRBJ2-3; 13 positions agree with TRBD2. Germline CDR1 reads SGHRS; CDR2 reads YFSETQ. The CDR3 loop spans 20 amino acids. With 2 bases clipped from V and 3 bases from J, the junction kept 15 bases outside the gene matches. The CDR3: CASSFLLAGGPMESTDTQYF. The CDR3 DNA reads TGCGCCAGCAGCTTTTTACTAGCGGGGGGGCCGATGGAATCAACAGATACGCAGTATTTT.

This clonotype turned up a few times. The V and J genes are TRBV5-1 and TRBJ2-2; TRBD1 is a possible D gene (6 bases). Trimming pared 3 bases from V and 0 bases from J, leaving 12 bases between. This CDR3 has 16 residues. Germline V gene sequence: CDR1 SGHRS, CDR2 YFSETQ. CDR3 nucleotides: TGCGCCAGCAGCTCTACAGGGCTATCGAACACCGGGGAGCTGTTTTTT. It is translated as CASSSTGLSNTGELFF.

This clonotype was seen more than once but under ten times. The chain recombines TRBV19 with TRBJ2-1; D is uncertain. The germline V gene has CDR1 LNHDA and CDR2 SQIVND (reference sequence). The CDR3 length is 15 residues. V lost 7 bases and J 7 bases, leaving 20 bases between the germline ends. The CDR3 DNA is TGTGCCAGTAAATTCAAGTCGTTCTCAGTGAATGAGCAGTTCTTC. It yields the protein CASKFKSFSVNEQFF.

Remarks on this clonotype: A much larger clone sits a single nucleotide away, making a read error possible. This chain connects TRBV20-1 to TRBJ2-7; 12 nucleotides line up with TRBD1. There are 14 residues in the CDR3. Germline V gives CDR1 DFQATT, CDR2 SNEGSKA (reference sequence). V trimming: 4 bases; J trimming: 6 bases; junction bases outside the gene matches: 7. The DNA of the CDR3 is TGCAGTGCTACTCCCGGGACAGGGGGCGGCGAGCAGTACTTC. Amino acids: CSATPGTGGGEQYF.

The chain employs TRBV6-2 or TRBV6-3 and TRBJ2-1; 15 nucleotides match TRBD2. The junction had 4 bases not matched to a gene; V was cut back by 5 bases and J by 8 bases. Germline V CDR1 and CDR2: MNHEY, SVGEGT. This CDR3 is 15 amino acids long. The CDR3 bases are TGTGCCAGCAGTCAACGGACTAGCGGGAGGGATGAGCAGTTCTTC. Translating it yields CASSQRTSGRDEQFF.

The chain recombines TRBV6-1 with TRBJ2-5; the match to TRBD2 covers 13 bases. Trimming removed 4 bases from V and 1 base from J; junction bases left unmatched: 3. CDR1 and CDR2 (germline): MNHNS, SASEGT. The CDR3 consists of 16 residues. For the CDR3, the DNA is TGTGCCAGCAGTGGGGGACTAGCGGGGTCCCAAGAGACCCAGTACTTC. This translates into CASSGGLAGSQETQYF.

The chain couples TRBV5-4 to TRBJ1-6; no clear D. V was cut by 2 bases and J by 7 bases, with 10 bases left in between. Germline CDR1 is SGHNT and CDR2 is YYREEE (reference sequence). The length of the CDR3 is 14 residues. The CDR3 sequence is CASSFGKYNSPLHF. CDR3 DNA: TGTGCCAGCAGCTTTGGCAAGTACAATTCACCCCTCCACTTT.

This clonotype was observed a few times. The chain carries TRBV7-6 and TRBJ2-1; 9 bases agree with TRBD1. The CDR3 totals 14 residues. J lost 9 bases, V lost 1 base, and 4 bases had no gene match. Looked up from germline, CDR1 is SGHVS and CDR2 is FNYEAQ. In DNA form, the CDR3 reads TGTGCCAGCAGCTTAGTGGGACAGGGAGGTGAGCAGTTCTTC. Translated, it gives CASSLVGQGGEQFF.

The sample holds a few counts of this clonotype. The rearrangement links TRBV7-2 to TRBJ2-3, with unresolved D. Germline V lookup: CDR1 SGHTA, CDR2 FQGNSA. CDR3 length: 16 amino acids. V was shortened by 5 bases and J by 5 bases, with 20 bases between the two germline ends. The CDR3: CASSRAAFLPQDTQYF. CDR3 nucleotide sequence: TGTGCCAGCAGCCGGGCCGCGTTCCTCCCGCAAGATACGCAGTATTTT. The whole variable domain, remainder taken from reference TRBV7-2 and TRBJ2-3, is GAGVSQSPSNKVTEKGKDVELRCDPISGHTALYWYRQSLGQGLEFLIYFQGNSAPDKSGLPSDRFSAERTGGSVSTLTIQRTQQEDSAVYLCASSRAAFLPQDTQYFGPGTRLTVL.

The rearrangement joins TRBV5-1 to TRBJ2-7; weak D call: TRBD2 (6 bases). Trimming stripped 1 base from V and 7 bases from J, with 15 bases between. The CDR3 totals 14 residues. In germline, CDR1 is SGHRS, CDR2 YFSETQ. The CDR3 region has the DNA TGCGCCAGCAGCTTGAGAGTTTCGGCGGGGGAGCAGTACTTC. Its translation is CASSLRVSAGEQYF.

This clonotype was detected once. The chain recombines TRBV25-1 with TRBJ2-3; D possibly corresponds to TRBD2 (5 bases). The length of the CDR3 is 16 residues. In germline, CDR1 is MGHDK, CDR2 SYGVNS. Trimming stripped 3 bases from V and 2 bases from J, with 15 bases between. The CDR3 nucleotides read TGTGCCAGCAGTGATGGCGTACTAGTGGCCACAGATACGCAGTATTTT. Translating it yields CASSDGVLVATDTQYF.